The 30 T cell receptor beta chains listed next were all sequenced from one sample in a study of CD8+CD57+ T cells in acquired aplastic anemia. The TCR beta profiling, which covered VDJ combination and CDR3 sequence, was carried out using genomic DNA as the template. Each CDR3 protein gets one entry after TCRdb re-called the reads with MiXCR. The sample has tens of thousands of distinct CDR3 sequences, 68% seen once. The sample consisted of sorted CD4+, CD8+, or CD8+CD57+ T cells (not recorded which) from PBMCs. Every receptor here comes from a human donor in good health, serving as a control.

V and J are TRBV7-9 and TRBJ2-7; 9 positions agree with TRBD1. Germline trimming cut 4 bases from V and 2 bases from J; bases unmatched to any gene: 3. Germline V CDR1 and CDR2: SEHNR, FQNEAQ (reference sequence). This CDR3 has 14 amino acids. In nucleotides, the CDR3 is TGTGCCAGCAGCTCCCGGGACAGGGCCTACGAGCAGTACTTC. This sequence encodes CASSSRDRAYEQYF.

The chain is built from TRBV11-2 and TRBJ2-3; D possibly corresponds to TRBD2 (7 bases). The V gene's germline CDR1 is SGHAT and CDR2 FQNNGV. V lost 8 bases and J 0 bases, leaving 21 bases between the germline ends. This CDR3 spans 17 amino acids. For the CDR3, the DNA is TGTGCCAGCCGGAGGTCCGGGGCGGGGGCGAGCACAGATACGCAGTATTTT. It yields the protein CASRRSGAGASTDTQYF.

Judged by abundance, this clonotype is medium-sized. V and J are TRBV9 and TRBJ1-1; no definite D call. The ends were cut back, 3 bases at V and 0 bases at J, with 3 bases in the middle. Germline V gene data show CDR1 as SGDLS and CDR2 as YYNGEE. The CDR3 is 12 residues long. CDR3: CASSEVNTEAFF. The CDR3, as DNA: TGTGCCAGCAGCGAGGTGAACACTGAAGCTTTCTTT. The variable domain in full, with the rest retrieved from reference TRBV9 and TRBJ1-1, is DSGVTQTPKHLITATGQRVTLRCSPRSGDLSVYWYQQSLDQGLQFLIQYYNGEERAKGNILERFSAQQFPDLHSELNLSSLELGDSALYFCASSEVNTEAFFGQGTRLTVV.

The rearrangement links TRBV2 to TRBJ2-7; D is tentatively TRBD1 or TRBD2 (5 bases each). Trimming took 7 bases from V and 3 from J, leaving 22 bases between them. The CDR3 loop spans 16 amino acids. The germline CDR1 and CDR2 sequences are SNHLY and FYNNEI. The CDR3 region has the DNA TGTGCCAGCACCTGGGGGTCGGGGATGGGGAGCTACGAGCAGTACTTC. It translates to CASTWGSGMGSYEQYF.

The J gene is TRBJ1-2, the V gene TRBV19; no clear D. The CDR3 runs 11 residues. Trimming took 3 bases from V and 9 from J, leaving 8 bases between them. Germline loops: CDR1 LNHDA, CDR2 SQIVND (reference sequence). In nucleotides, the CDR3 is TGTGCCAGTAGTATTTTGACGAGCTACACCTTC. Translating it yields CASSILTSYTF.

V gene TRBV7-2 combines with J gene TRBJ2-7, with D unclear. Between the trimmed V and J ends, which lost 5 bases and 4 bases, there was a span of 12 bases. The germline V gene encodes CDR1 SGHTA and CDR2 FQGNSA. CDR3 length: 13 amino acids. The CDR3 region is CASSPSGPYEQYF. CDR3 in DNA: TGTGCCAGCAGCCCTTCTGGGCCGTACGAGCAGTACTTC.

Within the sample, this clonotype is medium-sized. The genes are TRBV7-6 and TRBJ1-5, with D hard to call. V lost 1 base, J lost 2 bases, and 3 bases lay in between. This CDR3 has 13 amino acids. Germline V lookup: CDR1 SGHVS, CDR2 FNYEAQ. In DNA, the CDR3 is TGTGCCAGCAGCTTAGATGGCAATCAGCCCCAGCATTTT. This sequence encodes CASSLDGNQPQHF.

This clonotype occurred once. This chain uses TRBV25-1 with TRBJ1-3, with D maybe TRBD1 (5 bases). V was pared by 4 bases and J by 4 bases, with 11 bases between. Germline V CDR1 and CDR2: MGHDK, SYGVNS. The CDR3 covers 14 residues. Written as DNA, the CDR3 is TGTGCCAGCAGTGTAGACAGAGCGGGAAACACCATATATTTT. Its protein is CASSVDRAGNTIYF.

The rearrangement links TRBV29-1 to TRBJ2-5; no definite D call. The CDR3 is 12 residues long. V lost 3 bases to trimming and J lost 2 bases, with 7 bases between them. Germline V gene lookup returns CDR1 SQVTM and CDR2 ANQGSEA. The CDR3 sequence is CSVEATQETQYF. The CDR3 region has the DNA TGCAGCGTTGAGGCGACACAAGAGACCCAGTACTTC.

The CDR3 sequence: CASSLLIRDKFTDTQYF. The CDR3 nucleotides read TGCGCCAGCAGCCTTCTGATCCGGGACAAGTTCACAGATACGCAGTATTTT. V is TRBV4-1 and J is TRBJ2-3, with D possibly being TRBD1 (6 bases). The CDR3 spans 17 residues. V lost 4 bases and J 2 bases, leaving 19 bases between the germline ends. Germline lookup yields CDR1 MGHRA and CDR2 YSYEKL.

In its sample, this clonotype was seen many times. The chain is built from TRBV20-1 and TRBJ2-2; D uncertain. The CDR3 extends over 12 amino acids. Trimming removed 4 bases at V and 6 bases at J, with 9 bases between. Looked up from germline, CDR1 is DFQATT and CDR2 is SNEGSKA (reference sequence). The CDR3 loop reads CSAINAAGELFF. CDR3 DNA sequence: TGCAGTGCTATAAATGCGGCCGGGGAGCTGTTTTTT.

The chain carries TRBV6-5 and TRBJ1-6, with D tentatively TRBD1 (5 bases). V was cut by 0 bases and J by 10 bases, with 13 bases left in between. CDR1 and CDR2 from the germline V gene are MNHEY and SVGAGI. The CDR3 has 15 amino acids. This CDR3 is CASSYSEGTGSPLHF. The CDR3 DNA sequence: TGTGCCAGCAGTTACTCGGAGGGGACGGGGTCACCCCTCCACTTT.

J is TRBJ1-5 and V is TRBV24-1, with D possibly matching TRBD1 (5 bases). This CDR3 comprises 12 residues. Trimming left V 5 bases short and J 7 bases short, with 8 bases between. The germline V gene has CDR1 KGHDR and CDR2 SFDVKD. CDR3 region: CATSGRDQPQHF. The CDR3 nucleotides read TGTGCCACCAGTGGTAGGGACCAGCCCCAGCATTTT.

This clonotype was detected many times. The V gene is TRBV6-1, the J gene TRBJ1-4, with D tentatively TRBD1 (5 bases). CDR1 is MNHNS and CDR2 is SASEGT in the germline V gene. The V gene lost 6 bases and the J gene lost 7 bases, with 18 bases spanning the gap. The CDR3 extends over 15 amino acids. In DNA form, the CDR3 reads TGTGCCAGCAGCCCCCTCAGGGTTTACACTGAAAAACTGTTTTTT. Translation: CASSPLRVYTEKLFF.

The chain couples TRBV13 to TRBJ1-5; D perhaps matches TRBD1 (5 bases). V lost 0 bases and J lost 1, with 13 bases in between. The germline CDR1 and CDR2 sequences are PRHDT and FYEKMQ (reference sequence). The CDR3 loop spans 17 amino acids. The CDR3 here is CASSLGGRAVSNQPQHF. DNA for the CDR3: TGTGCCAGCAGCTTAGGCGGCAGGGCGGTAAGCAATCAGCCCCAGCATTTT.

In its sample, this clonotype ranks as medium-sized. The chain recombines TRBV15 with TRBJ2-1; 15 bases map to TRBD2. Germline V CDR1 and CDR2: LNHNV, YYDKDF (reference sequence). The CDR3 spans 16 residues. V lost 5 bases and J lost 7; bases outside the gene matches: 6. CDR3 coding DNA: TGTGCCACCAGCTGGGGACTAGCGGGGGGCATTAATGAGCAGTTCTTC. Translation: CATSWGLAGGINEQFF.

The chain is built from TRBV7-8 and TRBJ2-5; tentatively, D is TRBD1 (6 bases). Trimming stripped 3 bases from V and 6 bases from J, with 11 bases between. The CDR3 is 13 amino acids. CDR1 and CDR2 (germline): SGHVS, FQNEAQ. CDR3 amino acids: CASSFRGSKTQYF. The DNA for the CDR3 is TGTGCCAGCAGCTTCAGGGGATCGAAGACCCAGTACTTC.

In its sample, this clonotype was seen many times. The gene calls are TRBV28 and TRBJ1-5, with a weak D call TRBD1 (6 bases). The CDR3 contains 14 residues. Trimming took off 4 bases at V and 4 bases at J, with 11 bases between the two ends. CDR1 is MDHEN and CDR2 is SYDVKM in the germline V gene. The CDR3 DNA sequence: TGTGCCAGCAGTTCGGGGGCAGGGAATCAGCCCCAGCATTTT. It is translated as CASSSGAGNQPQHF.

This chain connects TRBV20-1 to TRBJ1-5; 8 positions match TRBD1. CDR1 DFQATT and CDR2 SNEGSKA come from the germline V gene (reference sequence). The ends lost 1 base at V and 6 bases at J; junction bases unmatched: 17. This CDR3 contains 18 residues. CDR3 protein: CSARAIGLGQVDGQPQHF. CDR3 coding DNA: TGCAGTGCTAGAGCGATTGGATTGGGACAGGTTGATGGTCAGCCCCAGCATTTT.

The rearrangement links TRBV15 to TRBJ1-5; TRBD1 agrees at 8 bases. The CDR3 spans 15 residues. CDR1 LNHNV and CDR2 YYDKDF come from the germline V gene (reference sequence). V dropped 6 bases and J dropped 5; count of bases not matched to a gene: 9. The chain's CDR3 is CATSLDRDVDQPQHF. DNA for the CDR3: TGTGCCACCAGTCTGGACAGGGACGTCGATCAGCCCCAGCATTTT.

This clonotype has ten or more counts. The chain employs TRBV7-9 and TRBJ1-2, with D unresolved. CDR3 length: 15 residues. CDR1 and CDR2 from the germline V gene are SEHNR and FQNEAQ (reference sequence). The V end was cut by 5 bases, the J end by 2 bases, with 15 bases between. The CDR3 region has the DNA TGTGCCAGCAGCCCCCCCCTAGTGGGCAACTATGGCTACACCTTC. It encodes CASSPPLVGNYGYTF.

V usage is TRBV5-1 and J usage is TRBJ2-7; the match to TRBD2 covers 9 bases. The CDR3 runs 16 residues. Germline V gives CDR1 SGHRS, CDR2 YFSETQ. J was trimmed by 0 bases and V by 0 bases; bases with no gene match: 4. The CDR3 sequence: CASSLAQTSGSYEQYF. CDR3 DNA: TGCGCCAGCAGCTTGGCTCAGACTAGCGGCTCCTACGAGCAGTACTTC.

The J gene is TRBJ2-2, the V gene TRBV25-1, with D maybe TRBD2 (6 bases). V was shortened by 9 bases and J by 0 bases, with 8 bases between the two germline ends. Germline V gene lookup returns CDR1 MGHDK and CDR2 SYGVNS. The CDR3 has 13 residues. The chain's CDR3 is CASRGTNTGELFF. CDR3 nucleotide sequence: TGTGCCAGTCGGGGGACGAACACCGGGGAGCTGTTTTTT.

This chain links TRBV24-1 with TRBJ2-5; the D is unclear. There are 16 residues in the CDR3. Germline V gives CDR1 KGHDR, CDR2 SFDVKD. Trimming removed 4 bases at V and 1 base at J, with 15 bases between. The CDR3 region has the DNA TGTGCCACCAGTGACCCTTCCCCTACTTCCCAAGAGACCCAGTACTTC. This translates into CATSDPSPTSQETQYF.

In DNA form, the CDR3 reads TGTACCGGCGAGGGGGGATCCGGGGAGCTGTTTTTT. Translation gives CTGEGGSGELFF. The V call is TRBV9, the J call TRBJ2-2; the D call may be TRBD1 or TRBD2 (6 bases each). Germline CDR1 is SGDLS and CDR2 is YYNGEE. This CDR3 comprises 12 residues.

This clonotype was counted many times. V usage is TRBV11-2 and J usage is TRBJ2-7; unclear D gene. Germline V CDR1 and CDR2: SGHAT, FQNNGV. The CDR3 has 13 amino acids. V was pared by 3 bases and J by 6 bases, with 12 bases between. This CDR3 reads CASSFGVAAEQYF. The CDR3, as DNA: TGTGCCAGCAGCTTCGGCGTGGCGGCCGAGCAGTACTTC.

This clonotype was recorded once. The V gene is TRBV25-1, the J gene TRBJ2-3; D is unclear. Germline V CDR1 and CDR2: MGHDK, SYGVNS. Trimming took off 3 bases at V and 0 bases at J, with 19 bases between the two ends. CDR3 length: 18 residues. The chain's CDR3 is CASSDPELRGFSTDTQYF. CDR3 bases: TGTGCCAGCAGTGATCCCGAATTGAGAGGTTTTAGCACAGATACGCAGTATTTT.

This clonotype was seen ten or more times. The gene calls are TRBV20-1 and TRBJ1-1; 7 bases match TRBD1. Per germline, CDR1 DFQATT and CDR2 SNEGSKA (reference sequence). The CDR3 consists of 20 residues. V shed 3 bases and J 3 bases; nucleotides not matched to a gene: 25. Here the CDR3 DNA reads TGCAGTGCTAGTAGGCCAGGGGGGCGGACAGCCCCCGGGTGGTACACTGAAGCTTTCTTT. Translation: CSASRPGGRTAPGWYTEAFF.

J is TRBJ1-1 and V is TRBV29-1, with D unresolved. V was cut by 4 bases and J by 5 bases, with 11 bases left in between. This CDR3 region has 12 residues. Germline CDR1 and CDR2: SQVTM and ANQGSEA. Written as DNA, the CDR3 is TGCAGCGTTGGTACCGAGGGAACTGAAGCTTTCTTT. This codes for CSVGTEGTEAFF. Together with reference TRBV29-1 and TRBJ1-1, the CDR3 gives the full variable domain: SAVISQKPSRDICQRGTSLTIQCQVDSQVTMMFWYRQQPGQSLTLIATANQGSEATYESGFVIDKFPISRPNLTFSTLTVSNMSPEDSSIYLCSVGTEGTEAFFGQGTRLTVV.

J is TRBJ1-1 and V is TRBV29-1; D is possibly TRBD1 (5 bases). There are 13 residues in the CDR3. Trimming took 3 bases from V and 1 from J, leaving 9 bases between them. From germline, CDR1 is SQVTM and CDR2 ANQGSEA. In DNA, the CDR3 is TGCAGCGTTGAGGGGCAGGGGAACACTGAAGCTTTCTTT. Amino acids: CSVEGQGNTEAFF.